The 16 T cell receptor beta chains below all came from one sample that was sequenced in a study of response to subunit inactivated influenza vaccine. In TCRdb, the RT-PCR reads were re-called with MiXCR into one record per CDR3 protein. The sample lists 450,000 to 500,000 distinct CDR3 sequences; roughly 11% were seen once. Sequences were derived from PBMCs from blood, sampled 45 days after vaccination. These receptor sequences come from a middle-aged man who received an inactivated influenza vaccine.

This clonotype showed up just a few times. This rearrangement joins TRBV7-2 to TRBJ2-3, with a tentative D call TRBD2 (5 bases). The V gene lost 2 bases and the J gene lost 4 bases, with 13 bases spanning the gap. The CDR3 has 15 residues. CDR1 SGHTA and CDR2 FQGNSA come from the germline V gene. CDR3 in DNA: TGTGCCAGCAGCTTAATGGCTAGCAAGTCAGATACGCAGTATTTT. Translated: CASSLMASKSDTQYF.

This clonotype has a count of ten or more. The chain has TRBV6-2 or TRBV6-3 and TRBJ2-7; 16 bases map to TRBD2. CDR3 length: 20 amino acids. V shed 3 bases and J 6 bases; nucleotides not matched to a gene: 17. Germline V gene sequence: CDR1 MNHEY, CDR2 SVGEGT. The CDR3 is CASSYSPAPGTSGRVAEQYF. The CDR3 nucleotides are TGTGCCAGCAGTTATTCCCCGGCGCCCGGGACTAGCGGGAGGGTTGCCGAGCAGTACTTC.

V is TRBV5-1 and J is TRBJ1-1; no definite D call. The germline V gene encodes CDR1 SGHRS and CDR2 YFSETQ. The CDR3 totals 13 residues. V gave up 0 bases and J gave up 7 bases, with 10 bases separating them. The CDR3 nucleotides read TGCGCCAGCAGCTTGGGGGGATCGGGTGAAGCTTTCTTT. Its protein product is CASSLGGSGEAFF.

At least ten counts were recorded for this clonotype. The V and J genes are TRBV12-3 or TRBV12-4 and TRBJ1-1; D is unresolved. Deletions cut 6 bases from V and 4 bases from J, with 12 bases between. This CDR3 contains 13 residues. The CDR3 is CASSLVMGTEAFF. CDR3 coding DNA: TGTGCCAGCAGCCTGGTAATGGGCACTGAAGCTTTCTTT.

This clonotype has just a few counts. CDR3 region: CASSYWTGKIGNTIYF. CDR3 nucleotides: TGTGCCAGCAGCTACTGGACAGGGAAGATTGGAAACACCATATATTTT. The gene calls are TRBV14 and TRBJ1-3, with 8 bases lining up with TRBD1. The length of the CDR3 is 16 residues. J was trimmed by 3 bases and V by 5 bases; bases with no gene match: 9. Germline V CDR1 and CDR2: SGHDN, FVKESK.

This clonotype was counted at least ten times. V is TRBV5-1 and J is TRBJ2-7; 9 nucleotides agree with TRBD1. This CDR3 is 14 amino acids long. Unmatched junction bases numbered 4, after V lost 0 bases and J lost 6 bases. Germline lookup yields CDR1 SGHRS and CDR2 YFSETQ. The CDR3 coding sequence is TGCGCCAGCAGCTTGGTACAGGGGGCATCCGAGCAGTACTTC. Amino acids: CASSLVQGASEQYF.

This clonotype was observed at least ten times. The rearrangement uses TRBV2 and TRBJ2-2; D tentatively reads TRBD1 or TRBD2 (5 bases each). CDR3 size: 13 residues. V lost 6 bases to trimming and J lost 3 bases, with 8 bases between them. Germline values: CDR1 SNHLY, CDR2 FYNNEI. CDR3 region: CASRGEYTGELFF. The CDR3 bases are TGTGCCAGCAGGGGGGAGTACACCGGGGAGCTGTTTTTT.

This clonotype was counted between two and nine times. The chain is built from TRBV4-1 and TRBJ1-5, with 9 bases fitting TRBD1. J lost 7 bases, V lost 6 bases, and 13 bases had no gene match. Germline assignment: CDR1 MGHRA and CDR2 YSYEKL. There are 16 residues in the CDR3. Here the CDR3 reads CASSLSGTGSAQPQHF. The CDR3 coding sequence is TGCGCCAGCAGTCTATCCGGGACAGGGTCCGCGCAGCCCCAGCATTTT.

Here the CDR3 DNA reads TGTGCCATCAGTGGTGACATCAATCAGCCCCAGCATTTT. The encoded protein is CAISGDINQPQHF. The chain carries TRBV10-3 and TRBJ1-5; D unclear. This CDR3 is 13 amino acids long. Germline assignment: CDR1 ENHRY and CDR2 SYGVKD. The ends were cut back, 4 bases at V and 3 bases at J, with 7 bases in the middle.

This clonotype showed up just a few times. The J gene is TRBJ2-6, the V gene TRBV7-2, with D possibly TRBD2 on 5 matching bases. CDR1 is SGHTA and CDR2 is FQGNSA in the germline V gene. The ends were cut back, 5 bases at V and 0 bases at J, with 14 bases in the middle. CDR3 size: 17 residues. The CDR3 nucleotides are TGTGCCAGCAGCCCCCGAGGGCAGAACTCTGGGGCCAACGTCCTGACTTTC. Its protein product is CASSPRGQNSGANVLTF.

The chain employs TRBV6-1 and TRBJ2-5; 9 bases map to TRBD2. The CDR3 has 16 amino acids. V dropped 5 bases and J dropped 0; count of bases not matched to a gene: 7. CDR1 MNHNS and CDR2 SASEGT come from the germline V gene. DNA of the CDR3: TGTGCCAGCAGTCCCCAGAGACTAGCGGACCAAGAGACCCAGTACTTC. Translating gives CASSPQRLADQETQYF.

DNA of the CDR3: TGTGCCATCAGTGAGACTACGACAGGGGCCCATCCGGGGGAGCAGTACTTC. Encoded protein: CAISETTTGAHPGEQYF. The rearrangement joins TRBV10-3 to TRBJ2-7; 8 nucleotides agree with TRBD1. Trimming at V came to 2 bases and at J to 7 bases, leaving 16 bases not matched to a gene. The CDR3 extends over 17 amino acids. Germline V gives CDR1 ENHRY, CDR2 SYGVKD.

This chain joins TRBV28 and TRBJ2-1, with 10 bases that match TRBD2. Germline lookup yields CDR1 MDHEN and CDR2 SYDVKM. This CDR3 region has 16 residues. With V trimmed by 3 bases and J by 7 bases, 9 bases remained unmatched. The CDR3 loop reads CASSFWKRGGGNEQFF. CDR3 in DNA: TGTGCCAGCAGTTTTTGGAAGCGGGGGGGTGGTAATGAGCAGTTCTTC.

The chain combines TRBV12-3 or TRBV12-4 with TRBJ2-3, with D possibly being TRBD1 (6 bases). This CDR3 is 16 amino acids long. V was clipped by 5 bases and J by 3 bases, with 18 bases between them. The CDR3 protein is CASSPLGTHQTDTQYF. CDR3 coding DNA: TGTGCCAGCAGTCCCCTGGGGACACATCAGACAGATACGCAGTATTTT.

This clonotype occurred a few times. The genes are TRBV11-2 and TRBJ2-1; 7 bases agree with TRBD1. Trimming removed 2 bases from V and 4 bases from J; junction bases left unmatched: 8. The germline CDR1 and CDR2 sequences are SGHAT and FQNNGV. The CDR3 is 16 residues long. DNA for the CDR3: TGTGCCAGCAGCTTATACAGGGGACAGAATTACAATGAGCAGTTCTTC. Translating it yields CASSLYRGQNYNEQFF. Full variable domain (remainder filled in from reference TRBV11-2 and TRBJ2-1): EAGVAQSPRYKIIEKRQSVAFWCNPISGHATLYWYQQILGQGPKLLIQFQNNGVVDDSQLPKDRFSAERLKGVDSTLKIQPAKLEDSAVYLCASSLYRGQNYNEQFFGPGTRLTVL.

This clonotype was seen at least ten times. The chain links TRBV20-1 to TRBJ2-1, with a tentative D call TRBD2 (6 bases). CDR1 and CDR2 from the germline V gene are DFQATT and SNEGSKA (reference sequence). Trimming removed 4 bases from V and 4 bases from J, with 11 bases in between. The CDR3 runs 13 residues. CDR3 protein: CSATEGLYNEQFF. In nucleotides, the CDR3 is TGCAGTGCTACGGAGGGCCTGTACAATGAGCAGTTCTTC.